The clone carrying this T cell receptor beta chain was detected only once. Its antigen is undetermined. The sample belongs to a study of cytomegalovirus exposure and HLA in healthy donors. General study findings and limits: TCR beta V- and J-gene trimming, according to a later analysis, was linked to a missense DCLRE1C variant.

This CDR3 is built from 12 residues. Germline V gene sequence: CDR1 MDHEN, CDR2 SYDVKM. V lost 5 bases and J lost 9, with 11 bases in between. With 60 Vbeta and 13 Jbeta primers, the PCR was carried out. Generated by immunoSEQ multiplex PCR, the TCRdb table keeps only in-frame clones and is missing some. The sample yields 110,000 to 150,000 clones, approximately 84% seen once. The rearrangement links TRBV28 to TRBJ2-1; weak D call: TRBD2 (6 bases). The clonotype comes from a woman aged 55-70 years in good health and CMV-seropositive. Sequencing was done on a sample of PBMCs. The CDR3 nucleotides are TGTGCCAGCAGTCGACTAGTAGGTGAGCAGTTCTTC. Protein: CASSRLVGEQFF.